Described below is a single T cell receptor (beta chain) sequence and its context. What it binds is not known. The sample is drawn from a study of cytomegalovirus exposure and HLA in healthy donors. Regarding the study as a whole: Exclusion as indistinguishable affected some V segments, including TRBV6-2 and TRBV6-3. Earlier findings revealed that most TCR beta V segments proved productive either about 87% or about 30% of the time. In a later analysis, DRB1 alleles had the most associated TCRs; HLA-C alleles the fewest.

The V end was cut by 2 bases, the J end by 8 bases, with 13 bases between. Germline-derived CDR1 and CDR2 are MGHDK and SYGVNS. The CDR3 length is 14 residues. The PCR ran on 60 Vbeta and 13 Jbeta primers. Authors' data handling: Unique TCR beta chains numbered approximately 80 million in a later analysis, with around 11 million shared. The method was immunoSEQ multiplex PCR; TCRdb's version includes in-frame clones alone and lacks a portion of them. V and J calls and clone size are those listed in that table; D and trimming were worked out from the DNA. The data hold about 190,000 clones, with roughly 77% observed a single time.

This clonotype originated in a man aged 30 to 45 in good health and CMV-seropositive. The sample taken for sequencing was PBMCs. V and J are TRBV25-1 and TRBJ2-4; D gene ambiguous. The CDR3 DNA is TGTGCCAGCAGTGAACCCCCGAGACGGGACATTCAGTACTTC. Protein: CASSEPPRRDIQYF.